This TCR beta chain originates from a study of T cell clonotyping in hematopoietic cell transplantation. Time point indicated: recipient sample about 28 days before transplant, after cytoreduction. Repertoires were generated with immunoSEQ multiplex PCR, while TCRdb's copy carries only in-frame clones and drops some. In the table there are more than 8,000 clones, roughly 87% of which are singletons. Deletions cut 2 bases from V and 5 bases from J, with 22 bases between. The CDR3 runs to 18 residues. Germline V CDR1 and CDR2: WNHNN, SYGVQD (reference sequence). On this clone: Other DNA sequences within the sample encode an identical CDR3.

Sequencing used peripheral blood mononuclear cells, obtained before stem cell transplant. This TCR came from a woman aged 60-75 years with acute myeloid leukemia. Some clones in this sample may be carry-over from other donors' samples. The chain has TRBV10-1 and TRBJ1-5; D is perhaps TRBD1 (5 bases). Here the CDR3 reads CASSEEGRATDLHQPQHF. CDR3 bases: TGCGCCAGCAGTGAGGAAGGCAGGGCGACGGATCTTCATCAGCCCCAGCATTTT.